Each of the 22 T cell receptor beta chains below was sequenced from the same sample in a study of regulatory T cells in long-lasting Graves disease. Sequencing libraries for TCR beta were prepared with iRepertoire HTBI primers and Arm-PCR of CDR3 regions. One entry per CDR3 protein, called by TCRdb with MiXCR from the multiplex PCR reads. The sample includes hundreds of thousands of distinct CDR3 sequences, 15% to 20% of them seen just once. Time point: newly diagnosed GD, antithyroid drugs for less than 3 months. The authors made the TCR library using RNA they extracted from PBMCs. The sequencing used peripheral blood mononuclear cells (PBMCs), collected at new diagnosis, from a patient treated with antithyroid drugs. The origin of the receptors is a female donor with Graves disease.

This clonotype was counted ten times or more. V usage is TRBV28 and J usage is TRBJ2-2; TRBD1 agrees at 10 bases. Germline V CDR1 and CDR2: MDHEN, SYDVKM. The CDR3 sequence is 16 residues long. J gave up 4 bases and V 7 bases, and 9 bases lay outside the gene matches. The CDR3 DNA reads as TGTGCCAGCACCCGCGACAGGGGGCGACCCACCGGGGAGCTGTTTTTT. Encoded protein: CASTRDRGRPTGELFF.

This clonotype was picked up many times. The rearrangement joins TRBV2 to TRBJ1-2, with a possible D match to TRBD1 (6 bases). The CDR3 consists of 14 residues. Trimming pared 4 bases from V and 0 bases from J, leaving 9 bases between. CDR1 is SNHLY and CDR2 is FYNNEI in the germline V gene. The DNA for the CDR3 is TGTGCCAGCAGTGGGACAGAGTCTAACTATGGCTACACCTTC. Protein sequence: CASSGTESNYGYTF.

In this sample, this clonotype turned up many times. V is TRBV28 and J is TRBJ2-7; D is perhaps TRBD1 (6 bases). The germline gives CDR1 MDHEN, CDR2 SYDVKM. Trimming took 5 bases from V and 2 from J, leaving 13 bases between them. This CDR3 spans 14 amino acids. In DNA form, the CDR3 reads TGTGCCAGCAGTAGTAACAGGGTCCCCTACGAGCAGTACTTC. Translated, it gives CASSSNRVPYEQYF.

This clonotype has only a few counts. The chain joins TRBV7-3 to TRBJ2-7; TRBD1 agrees at 8 bases. CDR3 length: 13 residues. V dropped 4 bases and J dropped 7; count of bases not matched to a gene: 6. CDR1 is SGHTA, CDR2 FQGTGA, per germline. The DNA for the CDR3 is TGTGCCAGCAGCTCAGGACAGGGATGGGAGCAGTACTTC. Amino acid sequence: CASSSGQGWEQYF.

Ten or more counts support this clonotype. V gene TRBV6-1 combines with J gene TRBJ1-2; tentatively, D is TRBD1 (5 bases). Germline CDR1 reads MNHNS; CDR2 reads SASEGT. V lost 5 bases and J 2 bases, leaving 9 bases between the germline ends. The CDR3 is 13 amino acids. The CDR3 coding sequence is TGTGCCAGCAGTCAGGACAACAACTATGGCTACACCTTC. It translates to CASSQDNNYGYTF.

This clonotype was observed at least ten times. This chain joins TRBV20-1 and TRBJ2-5; 9 bases agree with TRBD2. The J segment lost 5 bases and the V segment lost 3 bases, leaving 7 bases of the junction unmatched. This CDR3 has 14 residues. CDR1 and CDR2 (germline): DFQATT, SNEGSKA (reference sequence). The CDR3 bases are TGCAGTGCTAGGGTAGCGGGAGTGGGTGAGACCCAGTACTTC. It is translated as CSARVAGVGETQYF.

The chain employs TRBV28 and TRBJ1-5; perhaps TRBD1 as D (5 bases). This CDR3 region has 15 residues. Germline V gene sequence: CDR1 MDHEN, CDR2 SYDVKM. Deletions cut 2 bases from V and 10 bases from J, with 18 bases between. The CDR3 nucleotides are TGTGCCAGCAGTTTAGTGTCTGCAGCTCGGGGCCCCCAGCATTTT. Its protein product is CASSLVSAARGPQHF.

This clonotype was picked up many times. The CDR3 is CASSLGGMNTEAFF. CDR3 DNA sequence: TGTGCCAGCAGCTTAGGCGGAATGAACACTGAAGCTTTCTTT. The chain uses TRBV7-2 and TRBJ1-1, with D unresolved. Germline CDR1 reads SGHTA; CDR2 reads FQGNSA. This CDR3 is built from 14 residues. Trimming left V 1 base short and J 0 bases short, with 6 bases between.

This clonotype has a count of ten or more. The J gene is TRBJ1-1, the V gene TRBV28; a weak D match, TRBD1 (6 bases). Germline CDR1 and CDR2: MDHEN and SYDVKM. This CDR3 is built from 11 residues. The ends were cut back, 6 bases at V and 10 bases at J, with 12 bases in the middle. Written as DNA, the CDR3 is TGTGCCAGCAGCGAACAGGGACGAGCTTTCTTT. It encodes CASSEQGRAFF.

This clonotype was seen at least ten times. The chain links TRBV3-1 to TRBJ2-1; no clear D. The V end was cut by 1 base, the J end by 3 bases, with 13 bases between. The CDR3 length is 16 residues. CDR1 is LGHDT, CDR2 YNNKEL, per germline (reference sequence). The CDR3 nucleotides are TGTGCCAGCAGCCAAGCTACAGAGATCAGCTACAATGAGCAGTTCTTC. Protein product: CASSQATEISYNEQFF.

As regards this clonotype: A single base separates this from a much larger clone, so it may be a read error. V usage is TRBV11-2 and J usage is TRBJ1-4, with 7 bases fitting TRBD1. The CDR3 is 17 residues long. Germline loops: CDR1 SGHAT, CDR2 FQNNGV. The chain's CDR3 is CASGFKGALSMGEKLFF. Here the CDR3 DNA reads TGTGCCAGCGGCTTCAAGGGGGCCCTTTCTATGGGTGAAAAACTGTTTTTT.

This chain joins TRBV6-2 or TRBV6-3 and TRBJ1-5; D gene ambiguous. Trimming stripped 5 bases from V and 2 bases from J, with 13 bases between. The CDR3 covers 15 residues. Germline CDR1 and CDR2: MNHEY and SVGEGT. CDR3 DNA sequence: TGTGCCAGCAGTGAGAATTTAGGCGGCAATCAGCCCCAGCATTTT. The encoded protein is CASSENLGGNQPQHF.

This chain joins TRBV2 and TRBJ2-1; 11 bases fit TRBD2. Germline V CDR1 and CDR2: SNHLY, FYNNEI. The CDR3 runs 16 residues. Trimming removed 2 bases from V and 6 bases from J; junction bases left unmatched: 6. Written as DNA, the CDR3 is TGTGCCAGCAGTGAAATGGCGCTAGCGGGGGGCAATGAGCAGTTCTTC. Translation gives CASSEMALAGGNEQFF.

The rearrangement uses TRBV30 and TRBJ2-1; 16 bases are shared with TRBD2. The CDR3 is 16 residues long. After removal of 1 base from V and 8 bases from J, the junction contained 5 bases not matched to a gene. Per germline, CDR1 GTSNPN and CDR2 SVGIG (reference sequence). The DNA for the CDR3 is TGTGCCTGGAGTGGGGGGACTAGCGGGAGGGCCTATGAGCAGTTCTTC. Residues: CAWSGGTSGRAYEQFF.

This clonotype occurred many times. The chain combines TRBV4-2 with TRBJ2-7; D may be TRBD2 (6 bases). Trimming pared 0 bases from V and 3 bases from J, leaving 27 bases between. This CDR3 region has 20 residues. The germline V gene has CDR1 LGHNA and CDR2 YNFKEQ. The CDR3 here is CASSQDPVKTRFRVDYEQYF. CDR3 coding DNA: TGTGCCAGCAGCCAAGATCCAGTCAAGACTAGATTCCGGGTTGACTACGAGCAGTACTTC.

This clonotype has a count of ten or more. This chain joins TRBV2 and TRBJ2-7; possible D gene TRBD2, 7 bases. Trimming pared 9 bases from V and 6 bases from J, leaving 21 bases between. The CDR3 loop spans 14 amino acids. Germline CDR1 is SNHLY and CDR2 is FYNNEI. This CDR3 reads CASGGGPGRGEQYF. The CDR3 DNA follows: TGTGCCAGTGGGGGGGGGCCCGGTAGAGGCGAGCAGTACTTC. Looking up the rest from reference TRBV2 and TRBJ2-7 gives the full variable domain: EPEVTQTPSHQVTQMGQEVILRCVPISNHLYFYWYRQILGQKVEFLVSFYNNEISEKSEIFDDQFSVERPDGSNFTLKIRSTKLEDSAMYFCASGGGPGRGEQYFGPGTRLTVT.

This clonotype has only a few counts. The J gene is TRBJ2-7, the V gene TRBV30; D perhaps matches TRBD1 (5 bases). V shed 0 bases and J shed 4 bases, with 13 bases lying between them. CDR3 length: 14 amino acids. In germline, CDR1 is GTSNPN, CDR2 SVGIG (reference sequence). The CDR3 here is CAWSVKGQDYEQYF. CDR3 coding DNA: TGTGCCTGGAGTGTAAAGGGGCAGGATTACGAGCAGTACTTC.

This rearrangement joins TRBV5-1 to TRBJ2-1, with TRBD1 identical over 8 bases. This CDR3 contains 14 residues. V lost 1 base and J lost 9; bases outside the gene matches: 6. Germline values: CDR1 SGHRS, CDR2 YFSETQ. CDR3 sequence: CASSLTGGGREQFF. CDR3 nucleotide sequence: TGCGCCAGCAGCTTGACAGGGGGAGGCCGTGAGCAGTTCTTC. Filled out from reference TRBV5-1 and TRBJ2-1, the complete variable domain reads KAGVTQTPRYLIKTRGQQVTLSCSPISGHRSVSWYQQTPGQGLQFLFEYFSETQRNKGNFPGRFSGRQFSNSRSEMNVSTLELGDSALYLCASSLTGGGREQFFGPGTRLTVL.

This clonotype has a handful of counts. A much larger clone sits a single nucleotide away, making a read error possible. V and J are TRBV7-8 and TRBJ2-7, with D tentatively TRBD1 (6 bases). Germline loops: CDR1 SGHVS, CDR2 FQNEAQ. The CDR3 is 12 amino acids. The DNA for the CDR3 is TGTGCCGGCAGCTTACAGGGCTACGAGCAGTACTTC. Translating gives CAGSLQGYEQYF. Looking up the rest from reference TRBV7-8 and TRBJ2-7 gives the full variable domain: GAGVSQSPRYKVAKRGQDVALRCDPISGHVSLFWYQQALGQGPEFLTYFQNEAQLDKSGLPSDRFFAERPEGSVSTLKIQRTQQEDSAVYLCAGSLQGYEQYFGPGTRLTVT.

This clonotype has more than one count but fewer than ten. The chain recombines TRBV29-1 with TRBJ2-1; possibly TRBD1 for D (5 bases). V dropped 7 bases and J dropped 4 bases, with 11 bases sitting between them. The CDR3 extends over 12 amino acids. Germline-derived CDR1 and CDR2 are SQVTM and ANQGSEA. The CDR3 reads CSDWTLYNEQFF. As DNA, the CDR3 is TGCAGCGACTGGACACTTTACAATGAGCAGTTCTTC.

About this clonotype itself: Because it lacks the conserved phenylalanine or tryptophan at the end, this CDR3 is likely a read error. The V and J genes are TRBV20-1 and TRBJ2-3; D is possibly TRBD2 (6 bases). V lost 0 bases and J lost 1, with 11 bases in between. CDR3 length: 15 amino acids. CDR1 and CDR2 (germline): DFQATT, SNEGSKA (reference sequence). The CDR3 coding sequence is TGCAGTGCTAGAGAGGGGAGGTGGGGCACAGATACGCAGTATTTA. It encodes CSAREGRWGTDTQYL.

As to this clonotype: A much larger clone differs from this one at a single base, so this may be a read error. The J gene is TRBJ2-1, the V gene TRBV2; maybe TRBD2 (6 bases). The CDR3 consists of 15 residues. Germline V gene sequence: CDR1 SNHLY, CDR2 FYNNEI. The CDR3 here is CASSRDFFSYSEQFF. CDR3 DNA: TGTGCCAGCAGCCGGGACTTCTTCTCCTACAGTGAGCAGTTCTTC.